One TCR beta chain is described in this entry. Its cognate antigen is unknown. Initially, at the first diagnosis of hyperthyroidism and before any ophthalmopathy symptoms, blood was sampled. The data belong to a study of T cells in Graves' hyperthyroidism and ophthalmopathy. General study points: Onset of ophthalmopathy came a median roughly 6.4 months after the model predicted it. Separating ophthalmopathy from stable hyperthyroidism was achieved by a 13 V-J model.

Unmatched junction bases numbered 21, after V lost 3 bases and J lost 0 bases. The CDR3 extends over 22 amino acids. Germline loops: CDR1 LNHDA, CDR2 SQIVND (reference sequence). What was amplified from RNA transcripts were TCR beta CDR3 regions. Primed by the HTBI set, a first-round RT-PCR was run on the TCR CDR3. TCRdb analysed the multiplex PCR reads with MiXCR anew, one entry per CDR3 protein. Of 600,000 to 850,000 distinct CDR3 sequences in the sample, roughly 20% were seen once. This clonotype was obtained from a woman aged 50 to 65 with Graves' hyperthyroidism that later progressed to Graves' ophthalmopathy. Input material: blood. This chain uses TRBV19 with TRBJ1-3, with TRBD1 matching 9 bases. CDR3: CASSINFRTGDLRTASGNTIYF. CDR3 nucleotide sequence: TGTGCCAGTAGTATCAATTTTCGGACAGGGGACCTCCGAACCGCCTCTGGAAACACCATATATTTT.